Each of the 20 T cell receptor beta chains below was sequenced from the same sample in a study of T cell repertoires in cytomegalovirus infection. Each CDR3 protein is one row after TCRdb ran MiXCR on the reads. The table has about 240,000 distinct CDR3 sequences, under 8.5% seen once. Sequencing was performed on PBMCs. These receptors came from a human donor in good health (CMV status not recorded). Some clones in this sample may be carry-over from other donors' samples.

This clonotype was recorded at least ten times. The chain is built from TRBV5-1 and TRBJ2-7, with D unresolved. With 0 bases removed from V and 5 bases from J, the gap between germline ends came to 12 bases. Germline CDR1 SGHRS, CDR2 YFSETQ. This CDR3 is built from 14 residues. CDR3 bases: TGCGCCAGCAGCTTGGGGTGGGAAACAAACGAGCAGTACTTC. Translated: CASSLGWETNEQYF.

This clonotype was counted ten times or more. This sequence joins TRBV6-2 or TRBV6-3 and TRBJ1-1; D might be TRBD1 (6 bases). Germline V CDR1 and CDR2: MNHEY, SVGEGT. V was pared by 8 bases and J by 1 base, with 14 bases between. This CDR3 has 14 residues. The CDR3, as DNA: TGTGCCAGCTCCATCCGGACAGAGAACACTGAAGCTTTCTTT. Translating gives CASSIRTENTEAFF.

The chain recombines TRBV12-3 or TRBV12-4 with TRBJ2-7; D is ambiguous. Between the trimmed V and J ends, which lost 0 bases and 6 bases, there was a span of 6 bases. The length of the CDR3 is 12 residues. CDR3 DNA sequence: TGTGCCAGCAGTTTAGCGTGGGCCGAGCAGTACTTC. Translating it yields CASSLAWAEQYF.

This chain connects TRBV29-1 to TRBJ2-7; TRBD2 agrees at 8 bases. The CDR3 has 13 residues. The germline CDR1 and CDR2 sequences are SQVTM and ANQGSEA. Trimming at V came to 7 bases and at J to 5 bases, leaving 10 bases not matched to a gene. DNA of the CDR3: TGCAGCGCCACTTCGGGAGGGTCCAACGAGCAGTACTTC. Its translation: CSATSGGSNEQYF.

This clonotype came up many times. V is TRBV7-2 and J is TRBJ2-7; TRBD2 is a possible D gene (6 bases). The V end was cut by 3 bases, the J end by 6 bases, with 15 bases between. Looked up from germline, CDR1 is SGHTA and CDR2 is FQGNSA. The CDR3 runs 14 residues. In DNA form, the CDR3 reads TGTGCCAGCAGCTTTGGGACTCCCCGGAGCGAGCAGTACTTC. It encodes CASSFGTPRSEQYF.

This clonotype has ten or more counts. The chain couples TRBV7-7 to TRBJ2-1, with 7 bases lining up with TRBD2. CDR3 size: 15 residues. Losses at the gene ends were 5 bases for V and 9 bases for J; bases not matched to a gene: 13. Germline assignment: CDR1 SSHAT and CDR2 FNYEAQ (reference sequence). In DNA, the CDR3 is TGTGCCAGCAGCCAAGATGGCGGGGGAGCGAGTGAGCAGTTCTTC. Translated, it gives CASSQDGGGASEQFF.

There are many counts of this clonotype. The chain couples TRBV5-1 to TRBJ2-5; D is possibly TRBD1 or TRBD2 (5 bases each). Germline V gives CDR1 SGHRS, CDR2 YFSETQ. V dropped 5 bases and J dropped 5 bases, with 13 bases sitting between them. This CDR3 is built from 13 residues. In DNA form, the CDR3 reads TGCGCCAGCAGGTACGGGGCAGCGGAGACCCAGTACTTC. As protein: CASRYGAAETQYF.

The chain recombines TRBV5-6 with TRBJ1-3; D gene uncertain. CDR1 SGHDT and CDR2 YYEEEE come from the germline V gene. The CDR3 spans 15 residues. The V end was cut by 0 bases, the J end by 4 bases, with 11 bases between. CDR3 sequence reads: CASSLAGRVGNTIYF. The DNA for the CDR3 is TGTGCCAGCAGCTTGGCTGGCAGAGTCGGAAACACCATATATTTT.

A few counts support this clonotype. This chain uses TRBV6-2 or TRBV6-3 with TRBJ2-2; D ambiguous. Germline V gene sequence: CDR1 MNHEY, CDR2 SVGEGT. There are 14 residues in the CDR3. Deletions cut 2 bases from V and 5 bases from J, with 9 bases between. Written as DNA, the CDR3 is TGTGCCAGCAGTTACGTTAAAGGGACCGGGGAGCTGTTTTTT. Its protein is CASSYVKGTGELFF.

This clonotype was recorded many times. This chain connects TRBV6-2 or TRBV6-3 to TRBJ1-1; no firm D call. The length of the CDR3 is 13 residues. Germline V lookup: CDR1 MNHEY, CDR2 SVGEGT. Trimming took 2 bases from V and 4 from J, leaving 8 bases between them. CDR3 sequence reads: CASSYAVSTEAFF. In DNA, the CDR3 is TGTGCCAGCAGTTACGCCGTCAGCACTGAAGCTTTCTTT.

Many counts were recorded for this clonotype. The chain is built from TRBV28 and TRBJ2-5; D remains ambiguous. In germline, CDR1 is MDHEN, CDR2 SYDVKM. The CDR3 consists of 13 residues. Trimming took 6 bases from V and 2 from J, leaving 10 bases between them. CDR3 amino acids: CASSGRPQETQYF. In nucleotides, the CDR3 is TGTGCCAGCAGCGGAAGGCCTCAAGAGACCCAGTACTTC.

This clonotype was observed at least ten times. The chain recombines TRBV7-2 with TRBJ1-1, with TRBD1 as a possible D gene (6 bases). The CDR3 is 15 residues long. The germline CDR1 and CDR2 sequences are SGHTA and FQGNSA. Trimming removed 5 bases at V and 1 base at J, with 14 bases between. The CDR3 DNA is TGTGCCAGCAGCGCGAAAGGGGGGTGGAACACTGAAGCTTTCTTT. It yields the protein CASSAKGGWNTEAFF.

This clonotype showed up many times. The chain combines TRBV7-2 with TRBJ1-2; D is perhaps TRBD1 (5 bases). Germline lookup yields CDR1 SGHTA and CDR2 FQGNSA. CDR3 size: 12 residues. Trimming pared 4 bases from V and 7 bases from J, leaving 10 bases between. CDR3 sequence: CASSSSRVGYTF. As DNA, the CDR3 is TGTGCCAGCAGCTCAAGCAGGGTTGGCTACACCTTC.

The rearrangement links TRBV29-1 to TRBJ2-1; 10 bases agree with TRBD2. V gave up 7 bases and J gave up 0 bases; unmatched junction bases: 6. This CDR3 comprises 15 residues. Germline loops: CDR1 SQVTM, CDR2 ANQGSEA. For the CDR3, the DNA is TGCAGCGCCGACGAGCGGGGGGGCTCCTACAATGAGCAGTTCTTC. It yields the protein CSADERGGSYNEQFF.

Ten or more counts support this clonotype. The chain carries TRBV6-2 or TRBV6-3 and TRBJ1-2; D is undetermined. CDR1 is MNHEY, CDR2 SVGEGT, per germline. The V end was cut by 2 bases, the J end by 6 bases, with 7 bases between. The CDR3 length is 12 residues. In DNA form, the CDR3 reads TGTGCCAGCAGTTACGGGTCGGATGGCTACACCTTC. It codes for CASSYGSDGYTF.

This clonotype was detected ten times or more. This chain connects TRBV11-2 to TRBJ2-3; TRBD1 is a possible D gene (8 bases). The CDR3 has 17 amino acids. Germline CDR1 and CDR2: SGHAT and FQNNGV. Trimming took off 1 base at V and 1 base at J, with 15 bases between the two ends. Here the CDR3 reads CASSLATGGVRTDTQYF. The CDR3 region has the DNA TGTGCCAGCAGCTTAGCTACAGGGGGGGTTCGCACAGATACGCAGTATTTT.

Ten or more counts support this clonotype. V gene TRBV28 combines with J gene TRBJ2-6; TRBD1 aligns across 8 bases. Per germline, CDR1 MDHEN and CDR2 SYDVKM. This CDR3 has 18 residues. J gave up 1 base and V 6 bases, and 11 bases lay outside the gene matches. The CDR3 nucleotides read TGTGCCAGCAGCCGACTCGACAGGGGAGCGTCTGGGGCCAACGTCCTGACTTTC. Encoded protein: CASSRLDRGASGANVLTF.

This clonotype was counted ten times or more. The junction does not match germline at one end; this may be a read error. V usage is TRBV4-1 and J usage is TRBJ2-1; D uncertain. The CDR3 covers 11 residues. Germline loops: CDR1 MGHRA, CDR2 YSYEKL. The CDR3 nucleotides read TGCGCCAGCAGCCGACACAATGAGCAATTCTTC. Amino acid sequence: CASSRHNEQFF.

This clonotype was seen ten or more times. The rearrangement uses TRBV5-1 and TRBJ2-5; TRBD2 agrees at 8 bases. With 4 bases clipped from V and 1 base from J, the junction kept 9 bases outside the gene matches. This CDR3 spans 16 amino acids. CDR1 SGHRS and CDR2 YFSETQ come from the germline V gene. CDR3 residues: CASSLGSSGPQETQYF. In nucleotides, the CDR3 is TGCGCCAGCAGCCTGGGATCTAGCGGGCCCCAAGAGACCCAGTACTTC. Full variable domain (rest looked up from reference TRBV5-1 and TRBJ2-5): KAGVTQTPRYLIKTRGQQVTLSCSPISGHRSVSWYQQTPGQGLQFLFEYFSETQRNKGNFPGRFSGRQFSNSRSEMNVSTLELGDSALYLCASSLGSSGPQETQYFGPGTRLLVL.

This clonotype has ten or more counts. The chain uses TRBV7-2 and TRBJ1-1; D is uncertain. Trimming cost V 5 bases and J 0 bases, with 13 bases left between them. This CDR3 spans 15 amino acids. Germline values: CDR1 SGHTA, CDR2 FQGNSA. The CDR3 bases are TGTGCCAGCAGCCCGTCGGTTCAGATGAACACTGAAGCTTTCTTT. Residues: CASSPSVQMNTEAFF.